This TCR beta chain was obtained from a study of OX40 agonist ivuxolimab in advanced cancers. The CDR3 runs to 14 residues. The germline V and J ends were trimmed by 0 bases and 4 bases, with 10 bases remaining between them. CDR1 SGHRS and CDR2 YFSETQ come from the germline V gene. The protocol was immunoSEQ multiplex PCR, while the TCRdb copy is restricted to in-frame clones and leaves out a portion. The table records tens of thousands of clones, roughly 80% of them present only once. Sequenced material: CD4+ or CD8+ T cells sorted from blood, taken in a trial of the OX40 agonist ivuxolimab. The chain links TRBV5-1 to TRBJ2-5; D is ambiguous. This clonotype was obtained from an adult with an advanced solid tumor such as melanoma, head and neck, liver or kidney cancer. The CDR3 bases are TGCGCCAGCAGCTTGGGGTACGGTTTAGAGACCCAGTACTTC. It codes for CASSLGYGLETQYF.